A single sample is the source of the 17 T cell receptor beta chains below, sequenced in a study of CD8 T cells in ankylosing spondylitis. MiXCR, applied by TCRdb to the 5' RACE reads, yields one record per CDR3 protein. The sample yields about 140,000 distinct CDR3 sequences, approximately 8.4% seen once. The sample taken for sequencing was synovial fluid, either unsorted or a sorted T cell fraction (not recorded which). The receptors derive from a male donor with ankylosing spondylitis.

This clonotype was counted a few times. This rearrangement joins TRBV29-1 to TRBJ2-3, with 7 bases fitting TRBD1. The J segment lost 5 bases and the V segment lost 5 bases, leaving 7 bases of the junction unmatched. Germline V gives CDR1 SQVTM, CDR2 ANQGSEA. This CDR3 comprises 13 residues. CDR3 protein: CSVHPGTVDTQYF. For the CDR3, the DNA is TGCAGCGTTCATCCCGGGACAGTAGATACGCAGTATTTT.

This clonotype appeared a few times. The J gene is TRBJ1-2, the V gene TRBV30; TRBD1 aligns across 8 bases. Germline assignment: CDR1 GTSNPN and CDR2 SVGIG (reference sequence). The CDR3 spans 16 residues. J lost 4 bases, V lost 6 bases, and 16 bases had no gene match. CDR3 loop: CACPSDGQGFPYGYTF. The DNA for the CDR3 is TGTGCCTGCCCCTCGGACGGACAGGGATTTCCCTATGGCTACACCTTC.

The table lists this clonotype with many counts. The chain uses TRBV6-2 or TRBV6-3 and TRBJ2-7, with D hard to call. Germline values: CDR1 MNHEY, CDR2 SVGEGT. The CDR3 spans 12 residues. The ends were cut back, 6 bases at V and 1 base at J, with 7 bases in the middle. CDR3 nucleotides: TGTGCCAGCAGCCTTAGGTCCTACGAGCAGTACTTC. It codes for CASSLRSYEQYF.

This clonotype was counted ten times or more. The chain recombines TRBV7-2 with TRBJ2-1, with D unresolved. V was clipped by 3 bases and J by 5 bases, with 8 bases between them. Germline V gene lookup returns CDR1 SGHTA and CDR2 FQGNSA. CDR3 size: 13 residues. The CDR3: CASSFGGDNEQFF. CDR3 DNA: TGTGCCAGCAGCTTCGGTGGGGACAATGAGCAGTTCTTC.

This clonotype was seen repeatedly, ten times or more. The gene calls are TRBV3-1 and TRBJ1-1, with D tentatively TRBD1 (5 bases). This CDR3 region has 13 residues. Trimming shortened V by 2 bases and J by 10 bases, and 14 bases separated the two germline ends. Germline assignment: CDR1 LGHDT and CDR2 YNNKEL (reference sequence). Written as DNA, the CDR3 is TGTGCCAGCAGCCAATATCCCCAGGGCGGAGCTTTCTTT. Protein: CASSQYPQGGAFF.

V is TRBV7-8 and J is TRBJ2-5, with 13 bases matching TRBD2. The CDR3 consists of 17 residues. Losses at the gene ends were 1 base for V and 6 bases for J; bases not matched to a gene: 8. Germline V CDR1 and CDR2: SGHVS, FQNEAQ. The CDR3 DNA reads TGTGCCAGCAGCTTAGGAGGACTAGCGGGAGTGGTGAAGACCCAGTACTTC. This sequence encodes CASSLGGLAGVVKTQYF.

This clonotype was seen a few times. This rearrangement joins TRBV24-1 to TRBJ2-4; D uncertain. V shed 4 bases and J shed 9 bases, with 18 bases lying between them. This CDR3 comprises 15 residues. The germline V gene has CDR1 KGHDR and CDR2 SFDVKD. Here the CDR3 reads CATSDPIDNSGIQYF. As DNA, the CDR3 is TGTGCCACCAGTGACCCGATCGACAATTCGGGCATTCAGTACTTC.

The chain links TRBV9 to TRBJ2-7, with TRBD1 matching over 12 bases. The CDR3 is 16 residues long. Germline CDR1 SGDLS, CDR2 YYNGEE. Trimming cost V 4 bases and J 5 bases; bases outside gene matches: 10. The CDR3 coding sequence is TGTGCCAGCAGCCCGCCCCCCGGGACAGGGGGCGACGAGCAGTACTTC. This sequence encodes CASSPPPGTGGDEQYF.

The chain uses TRBV6-2 or TRBV6-3 and TRBJ1-1; TRBD1 matches at 9 bases. The V and J ends lost 6 bases and 4 bases, in that order; junction bases with no gene match: 3. Germline values: CDR1 MNHEY, CDR2 SVGEGT. There are 13 residues in the CDR3. The CDR3 loop is CASSGTGTTEAFF. In nucleotides, the CDR3 is TGTGCCAGCAGCGGGACAGGGACCACTGAAGCTTTCTTT.

This clonotype was seen a handful of times. The V gene is TRBV7-3, the J gene TRBJ2-7, with 9 bases matching TRBD1. With 1 base clipped from V and 11 bases from J, the junction kept 6 bases outside the gene matches. This CDR3 region has 13 residues. CDR1 is SGHTA and CDR2 is FQGTGA in the germline V gene. CDR3: CASSLMGQGRKYF. The CDR3 region has the DNA TGTGCCAGCAGCTTAATGGGACAGGGAAGAAAGTACTTC. Variable domain in full (rest from reference TRBV7-3 and TRBJ2-7): GAGVSQTPSNKVTEKGKYVELRCDPISGHTALYWYRQSLGQGPEFLIYFQGTGAADDSGLPNDRFFAVRPEGSVSTLKIQRTERGDSAVYLCASSLMGQGRKYFGPGTRLTVT.

A few counts support this clonotype. V usage is TRBV30 and J usage is TRBJ2-3, with TRBD2 matching 10 bases. This CDR3 spans 13 amino acids. V was pared by 7 bases and J by 1 base, with 2 bases of the junction left unmatched. CDR1 GTSNPN and CDR2 SVGIG come from the germline V gene (reference sequence). The CDR3 bases are TGTGCCTACGGACTAGCGGGCACAGATACGCAGTATTTT. Protein sequence: CAYGLAGTDTQYF.

This clonotype showed up many times. The chain employs TRBV18 and TRBJ2-5; D might be TRBD2 (6 bases). In germline, CDR1 is KGHSH, CDR2 LQKENI. Trimming took off 3 bases at V and 5 bases at J, with 10 bases between the two ends. This CDR3 has 13 amino acids. The CDR3 region is CASSPPGVETQYF. CDR3 bases: TGTGCCAGCTCACCTCCGGGGGTCGAGACCCAGTACTTC.

This clonotype was recorded many times. The V and J genes are TRBV20-1 and TRBJ2-7, with D perhaps matching TRBD2 (6 bases). V was cut by 3 bases and J by 6 bases, with 18 bases left in between. This CDR3 spans 14 amino acids. Germline V gene data show CDR1 as DFQATT and CDR2 as SNEGSKA (reference sequence). This chain's CDR3 is CSARGLEGSSEQYF. The DNA for the CDR3 is TGCAGTGCTAGGGGTTTGGAGGGATCGAGCGAGCAGTACTTC.

This clonotype was seen at least ten times. The gene calls are TRBV6-2 or TRBV6-3 and TRBJ1-1, with D unclear. Trimming cost V 5 bases and J 4 bases, with 20 bases left between them. The CDR3 has 16 residues. Germline-derived CDR1 and CDR2 are MNHEY and SVGEGT. Written as DNA, the CDR3 is TGTGCCAGCAGTAACCTGCGGGCGCTGGGCACCACTGAAGCTTTCTTT. Residues: CASSNLRALGTTEAFF.

The chain couples TRBV3-1 to TRBJ2-7; a possible D gene is TRBD2 (5 bases). Per germline, CDR1 LGHDT and CDR2 YNNKEL (reference sequence). V was trimmed by 8 bases and J by 0 bases, leaving 17 bases between them. The CDR3 is 15 residues long. This CDR3 reads CASPKMRGSSYEQYF. DNA for the CDR3: TGTGCCAGCCCTAAAATGCGTGGGAGCTCCTACGAGCAGTACTTC.

The chain joins TRBV27 to TRBJ1-5; 7 positions agree with TRBD1. Trimming removed 5 bases from V and 9 bases from J; junction bases left unmatched: 13. Germline lookup yields CDR1 MNHEY and CDR2 SMNVEV (reference sequence). The length of the CDR3 is 15 residues. The CDR3 DNA is TGTGCCAGCAGTCCATCAGGGGGATTGGTCGGGCCCCAGCATTTT. It encodes CASSPSGGLVGPQHF.

This clonotype appeared many times. CDR3 amino acids: CASSYQPPLQETQYF. The CDR3 DNA sequence: TGTGCCAGCAGCTACCAGCCTCCTCTCCAAGAGACCCAGTACTTC. V usage is TRBV6-5 and J usage is TRBJ2-5; D call uncertain. V lost 6 bases to trimming and J lost 1 base, with 15 bases between them. This CDR3 region has 15 residues. Germline loops: CDR1 MNHEY, CDR2 SVGAGI.